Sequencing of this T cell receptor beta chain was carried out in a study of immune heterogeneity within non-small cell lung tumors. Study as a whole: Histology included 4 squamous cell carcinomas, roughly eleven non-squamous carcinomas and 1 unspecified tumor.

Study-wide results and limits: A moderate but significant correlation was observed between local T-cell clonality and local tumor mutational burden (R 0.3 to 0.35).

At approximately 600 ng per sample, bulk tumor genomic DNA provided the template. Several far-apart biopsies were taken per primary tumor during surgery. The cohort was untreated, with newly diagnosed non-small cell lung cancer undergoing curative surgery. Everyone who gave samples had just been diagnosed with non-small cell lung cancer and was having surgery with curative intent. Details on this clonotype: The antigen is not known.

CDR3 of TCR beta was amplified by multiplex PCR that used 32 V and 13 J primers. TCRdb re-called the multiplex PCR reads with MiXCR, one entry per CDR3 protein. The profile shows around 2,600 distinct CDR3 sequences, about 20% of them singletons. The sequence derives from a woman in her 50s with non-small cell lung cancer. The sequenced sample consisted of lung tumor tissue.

The CDR3 sequence is CASSQDLGWGNSPLHF. CDR3 nucleotides: TGCGCCAGCAGCCAAGATCTCGGGTGGGGGAATTCACCCCTCCACTTT. V usage is TRBV4-3 and J usage is TRBJ1-6; tentatively, D is TRBD1 (5 bases). The V end lost 0 bases, the J end lost 7 bases, and 13 bases lay between the germline ends. The CDR3 sequence is 16 residues long. Germline CDR1 is LGHNA and CDR2 is YSLEER.